The source of this T cell receptor (beta chain) is a study of T cells expressing NK-cell markers. The CDR3 has 13 residues. CDR1 is DFQATT and CDR2 is SNEGSKA in the germline V gene (reference sequence). The authors made TCR beta cDNA libraries by 5'RACE template switching. This switching added a universal primer site and UMIs. TCRdb reprocessed the 5' RACE reads; each CDR3 protein has one entry and no DNA is given. Here the sample table reports about 260,000 distinct CDR3 sequences. Sequenced material: blood T cells: a sorted CD56 or NKG2C T cell subset, CD4+ or CD8+ T cells, or bulk PBMC T cells (not recorded which). The sequence was collected from a man in his late teens or twenties in good health. The gene calls are TRBV20-1 and TRBJ1-5. This chain's CDR3 is CSALRHSNQPQHF.